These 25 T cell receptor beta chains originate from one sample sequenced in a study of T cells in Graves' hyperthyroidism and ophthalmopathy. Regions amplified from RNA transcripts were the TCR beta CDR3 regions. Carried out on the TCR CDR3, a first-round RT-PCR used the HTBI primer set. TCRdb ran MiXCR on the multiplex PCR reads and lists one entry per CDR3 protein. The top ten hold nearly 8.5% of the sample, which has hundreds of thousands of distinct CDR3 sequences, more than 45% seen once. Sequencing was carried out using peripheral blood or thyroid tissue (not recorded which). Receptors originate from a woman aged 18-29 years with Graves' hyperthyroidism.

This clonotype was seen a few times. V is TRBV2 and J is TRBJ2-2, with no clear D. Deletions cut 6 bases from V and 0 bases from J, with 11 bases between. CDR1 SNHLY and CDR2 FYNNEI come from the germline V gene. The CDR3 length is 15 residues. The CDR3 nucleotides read TGTGCCAGCAGACCATTCACCGCGAACACCGGGGAGCTGTTTTTT. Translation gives CASRPFTANTGELFF. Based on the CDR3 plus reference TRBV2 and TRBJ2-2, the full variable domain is EPEVTQTPSHQVTQMGQEVILRCVPISNHLYFYWYRQILGQKVEFLVSFYNNEISEKSEIFDDQFSVERPDGSNFTLKIRSTKLEDSAMYFCASRPFTANTGELFFGEGSRLTVL.

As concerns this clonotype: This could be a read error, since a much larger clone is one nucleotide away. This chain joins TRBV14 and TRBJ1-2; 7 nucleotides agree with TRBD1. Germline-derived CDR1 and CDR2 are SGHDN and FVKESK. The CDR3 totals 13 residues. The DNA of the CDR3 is TGTGCCAGCAGCCAAGTAGGGGGCGGCGGCTGCACCTTC. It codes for CASSQVGGGGCTF. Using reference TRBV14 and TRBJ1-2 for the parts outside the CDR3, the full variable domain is EAGVTQFPSHSVIEKGQTVTLRCDPISGHDNLYWYRRVMGKEIKFLLHFVKESKQDESGMPNNRFLAERTGGTYSTLKVQPAELEDSGVYFCASSQVGGGGCTFGSGTRLTVV.

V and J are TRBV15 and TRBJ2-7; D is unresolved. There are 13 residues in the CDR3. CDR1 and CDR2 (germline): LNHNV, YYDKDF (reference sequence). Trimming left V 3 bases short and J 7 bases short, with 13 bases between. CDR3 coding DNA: TGTGCCACCAGCAGCTTGGCCCCGGGTGAGCAGTACTTC. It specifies CATSSLAPGEQYF.

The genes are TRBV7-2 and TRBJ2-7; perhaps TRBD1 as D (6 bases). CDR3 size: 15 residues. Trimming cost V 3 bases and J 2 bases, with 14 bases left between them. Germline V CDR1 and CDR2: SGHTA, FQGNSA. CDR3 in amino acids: CASSLSNRVAYEQYF. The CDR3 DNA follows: TGTGCCAGCAGCTTGTCCAACAGGGTTGCCTACGAGCAGTACTTC.

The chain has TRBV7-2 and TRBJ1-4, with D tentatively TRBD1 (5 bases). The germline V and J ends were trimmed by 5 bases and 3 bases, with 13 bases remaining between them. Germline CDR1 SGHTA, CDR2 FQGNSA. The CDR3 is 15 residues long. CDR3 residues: CASSQPGRANEKLFF. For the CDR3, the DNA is TGTGCCAGCAGCCAACCAGGGAGGGCTAATGAAAAACTGTTTTTT.

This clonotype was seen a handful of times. CDR3 in amino acids: CASSRFGGGDGYTF. The CDR3 DNA sequence: TGTGCCAGCAGCCGATTCGGAGGGGGCGATGGCTACACCTTC. V is TRBV7-9 and J is TRBJ1-2, with 7 bases matching TRBD1. Germline V gene data show CDR1 as SEHNR and CDR2 as FQNEAQ (reference sequence). This CDR3 contains 14 residues. The J segment lost 6 bases and the V segment lost 5 bases, leaving 9 bases of the junction unmatched.

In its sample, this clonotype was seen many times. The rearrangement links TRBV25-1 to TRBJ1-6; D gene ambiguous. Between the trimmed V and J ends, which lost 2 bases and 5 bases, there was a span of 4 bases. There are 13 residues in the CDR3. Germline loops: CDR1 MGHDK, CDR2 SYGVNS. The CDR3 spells CASSEVHNSPLHF. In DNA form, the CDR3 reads TGTGCCAGCAGTGAAGTTCATAATTCACCCCTCCACTTT.

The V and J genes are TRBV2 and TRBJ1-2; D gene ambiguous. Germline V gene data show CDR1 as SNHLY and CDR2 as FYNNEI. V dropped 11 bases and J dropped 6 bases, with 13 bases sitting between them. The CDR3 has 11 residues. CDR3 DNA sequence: TGTGCCTGGACCGTGACTGATGGCTACACCTTC. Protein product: CAWTVTDGYTF.

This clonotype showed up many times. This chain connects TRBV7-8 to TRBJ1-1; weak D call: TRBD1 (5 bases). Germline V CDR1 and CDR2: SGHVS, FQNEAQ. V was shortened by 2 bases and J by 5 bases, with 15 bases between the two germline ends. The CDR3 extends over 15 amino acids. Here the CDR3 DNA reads TGTGCCAGCAGCTTAAGCAGGGTATACTGGACTGAAGCTTTCTTT. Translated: CASSLSRVYWTEAFF.

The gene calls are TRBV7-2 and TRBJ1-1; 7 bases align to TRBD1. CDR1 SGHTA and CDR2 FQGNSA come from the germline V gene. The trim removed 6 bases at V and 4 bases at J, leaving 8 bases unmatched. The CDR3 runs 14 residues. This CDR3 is CASRVGGLGTEAFF. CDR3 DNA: TGTGCCAGCAGGGTAGGGGGCCTAGGCACTGAAGCTTTCTTT.

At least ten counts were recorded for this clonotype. CDR3 DNA: TGTGCCAGCAGGTCTTACAGGGGGCACTATGGCTACACCTTC. This codes for CASRSYRGHYGYTF. This chain connects TRBV2 to TRBJ1-2, with TRBD1 identical over 9 bases. Germline loops: CDR1 SNHLY, CDR2 FYNNEI. The CDR3 totals 14 residues. V gave up 6 bases and J gave up 3 bases; unmatched junction bases: 5.

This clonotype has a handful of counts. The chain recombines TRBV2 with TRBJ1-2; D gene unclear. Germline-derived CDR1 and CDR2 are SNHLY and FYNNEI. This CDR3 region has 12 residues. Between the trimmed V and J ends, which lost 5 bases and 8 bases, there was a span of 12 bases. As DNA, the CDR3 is TGTGCCAGCAGTTCGCCGGGGTTGGGCTACACCTTC. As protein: CASSSPGLGYTF.

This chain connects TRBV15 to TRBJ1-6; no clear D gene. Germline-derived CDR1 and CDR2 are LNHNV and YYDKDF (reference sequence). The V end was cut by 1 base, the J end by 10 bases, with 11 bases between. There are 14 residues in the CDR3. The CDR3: CATSRVAAVSPLHF. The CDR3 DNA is TGTGCCACCAGCAGAGTTGCGGCGGTCTCACCCCTCCACTTT.

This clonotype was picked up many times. The CDR3 nucleotides read TGTGCCAGCAGCCCGGGACAGGGGGCGCAAGGCTACACCTTC. Protein product: CASSPGQGAQGYTF. The V gene is TRBV6-4, the J gene TRBJ1-2, with 12 bases lining up with TRBD1. V lost 6 bases, J lost 8 bases, and 7 bases stayed unmatched. Germline CDR1 reads MRHNA; CDR2 reads SNTAGT. CDR3 length: 14 amino acids.

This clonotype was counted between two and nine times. CDR3 DNA: TGTGCCAGCAGCTTAGGACGAGGGAATGCTGAAGCTTTCTTT. It yields the protein CASSLGRGNAEAFF. The chain carries TRBV7-2 and TRBJ1-1; D is ambiguous. The CDR3 runs to 14 residues. Germline V gene sequence: CDR1 SGHTA, CDR2 FQGNSA. The V and J ends lost 1 base and 6 bases respectively, with 12 bases between them.

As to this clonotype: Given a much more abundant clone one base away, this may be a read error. The CDR3 is CASRRSGQGTEAFF. The CDR3 nucleotides are TGTGCCAGCCGGAGATCCGGACAGGGCACTGAAGCTTTCTTT. The chain links TRBV25-1 to TRBJ1-1; TRBD1 agrees at 8 bases. Germline V CDR1 and CDR2: MGHDK, SYGVNS. This CDR3 spans 14 amino acids. Germline trimming cut 8 bases from V and 4 bases from J; bases unmatched to any gene: 9. The full variable domain, rest sourced from reference TRBV25-1 and TRBJ1-1, is EADIYQTPRYLVIGTGKKITLECSQTMGHDKMYWYQQDPGMELHLIHYSYGVNSTEKGDLSSESTVSRIRTEHFPLTLESARPSHTSQYLCASRRSGQGTEAFFGQGTRLTVV.

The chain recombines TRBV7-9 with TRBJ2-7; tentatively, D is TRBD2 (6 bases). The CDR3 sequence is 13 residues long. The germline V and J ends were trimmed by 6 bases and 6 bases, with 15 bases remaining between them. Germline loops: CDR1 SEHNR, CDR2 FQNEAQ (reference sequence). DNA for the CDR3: TGTGCCAGCAGTGGACTACGGGTTCTCGAGCAGTACTTC. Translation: CASSGLRVLEQYF.

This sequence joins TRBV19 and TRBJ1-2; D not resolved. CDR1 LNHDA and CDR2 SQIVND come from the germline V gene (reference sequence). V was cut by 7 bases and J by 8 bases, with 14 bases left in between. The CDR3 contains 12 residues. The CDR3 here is CASNSDGMGYTF. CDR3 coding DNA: TGTGCCAGTAACTCAGACGGTATGGGCTACACCTTC.

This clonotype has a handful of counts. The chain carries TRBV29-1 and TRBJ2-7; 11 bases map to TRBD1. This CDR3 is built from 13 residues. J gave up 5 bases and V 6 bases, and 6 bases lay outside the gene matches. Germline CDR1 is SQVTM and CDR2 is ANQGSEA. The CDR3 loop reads CSVSGTGGNEQYF. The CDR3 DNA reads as TGCAGCGTGTCCGGGACAGGGGGGAACGAGCAGTACTTC.

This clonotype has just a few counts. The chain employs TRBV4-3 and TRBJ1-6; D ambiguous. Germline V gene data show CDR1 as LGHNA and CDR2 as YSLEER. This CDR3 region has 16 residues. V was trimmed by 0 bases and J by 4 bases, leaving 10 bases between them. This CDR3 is CASSQEHRRYNSPLHF. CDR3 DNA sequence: TGCGCCAGCAGCCAAGAGCACAGACGATATAATTCACCCCTCCACTTT.

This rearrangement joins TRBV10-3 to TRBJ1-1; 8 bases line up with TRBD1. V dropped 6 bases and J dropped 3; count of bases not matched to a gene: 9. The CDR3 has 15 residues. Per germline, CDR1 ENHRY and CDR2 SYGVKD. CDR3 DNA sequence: TGTGCCATCAGGGACCTGACAGGGGCGGACACTGAAGCTTTCTTT. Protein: CAIRDLTGADTEAFF.

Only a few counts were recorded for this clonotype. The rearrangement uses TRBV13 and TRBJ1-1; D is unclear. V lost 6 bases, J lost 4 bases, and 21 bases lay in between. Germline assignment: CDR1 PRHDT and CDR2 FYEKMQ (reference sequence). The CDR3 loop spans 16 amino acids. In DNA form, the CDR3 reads TGTGCCAGCAGTTACCAAGGACCTCCCACGGGCACTGAAGCTTTCTTT. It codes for CASSYQGPPTGTEAFF.

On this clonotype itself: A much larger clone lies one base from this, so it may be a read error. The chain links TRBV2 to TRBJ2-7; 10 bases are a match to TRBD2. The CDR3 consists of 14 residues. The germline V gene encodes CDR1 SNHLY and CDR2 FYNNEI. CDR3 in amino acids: CASLHGTSAYGQYF. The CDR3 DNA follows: TGTGCCAGCCTTCACGGGACTAGCGCCTACGGGCAGTACTTC.

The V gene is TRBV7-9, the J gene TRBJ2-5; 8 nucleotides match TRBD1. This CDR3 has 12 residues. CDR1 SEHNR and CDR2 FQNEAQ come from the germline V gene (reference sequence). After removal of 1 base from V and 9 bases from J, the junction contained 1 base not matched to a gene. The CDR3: CASSLEGQAQYF. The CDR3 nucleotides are TGTGCCAGCAGCTTAGAGGGACAGGCCCAGTACTTC.

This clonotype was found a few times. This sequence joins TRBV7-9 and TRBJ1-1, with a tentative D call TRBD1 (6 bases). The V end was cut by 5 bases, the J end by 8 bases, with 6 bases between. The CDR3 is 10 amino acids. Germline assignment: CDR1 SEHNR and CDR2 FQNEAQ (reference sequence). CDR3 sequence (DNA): TGTGCCAGCAGCGGACAGGAAGCTTTCTTT. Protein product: CASSGQEAFF.